The present entry profiles one T cell receptor beta chain with its context. Its antigen is undetermined. Germline-derived CDR1 and CDR2 are MNHEY and SMNVEV (reference sequence). CDR3 length equals 14 residues. The ends were cut back, 11 bases at V and 4 bases at J, with 18 bases in the middle. The record originates from a study of T cell responses to AZD1222 COVID-19 vaccine. Analyses pooled second doses at about 4 or about 12 weeks. Findings and caveats of the study: As reported, nearly half of all spike-specific TCRs target variant regions that are unmutated. The donor group comprised mostly white British people and more females; the analysis possibly underestimated clonal diversity.

Here immunoSEQ multiplex PCR was the method, and the copy in TCRdb shows in-frame clones only, minus some. The sample carries about 140,000 clones, about 90% recorded once. The V gene is TRBV27, the J gene TRBJ2-1; D perhaps matches TRBD1 (6 bases). The receptor was isolated from an adult who received the AZD1222 COVID-19 vaccine. This specimen was peripheral blood, taken 28 days after the second AZD1222 dose. CDR3 amino acids: CASSLGAPYNEQFF. The CDR3 nucleotides read TGTGCCTCCTCTCTGGGGGCCCCGTACAATGAGCAGTTCTTC.